Listed here are 28 T cell receptor beta chains from one sample, sequenced in a study of shared clonotypes between healthy human individuals (dated by TCRdb to about 2020). The protocol used for the library was the immunoSEQ multiplex PCR assay. TCRdb re-hosts the immuneACCESS table, in-frame sequences only. Its copies lack some clones; in the studies checked, an unresolved V gene accounts for under half of them, and the cause for the rest is not known. The sample has 2 million to 2.5 million clones on record, roughly 93% of them singletons. The ten largest clones represent about 0.39% of the sample. Sequenced material: naive CD4+ T cells from PBMCs. The cell subset or site label corresponds to: CD45RA+ positively selected. These receptors were taken from a man younger than 30 in good health. Some clones in this sample may be carry-over from other donors' samples.

The chain links TRBV11-2 to TRBJ2-1; D call uncertain. With 1 base removed from V and 4 bases from J, the gap between germline ends came to 17 bases. Germline V gives CDR1 SGHAT, CDR2 FQNNGV. There are 17 residues in the CDR3. The CDR3 loop is CASSLGSQDRRYNEQFF. The CDR3 DNA is TGTGCCAGCAGCTTAGGGTCGCAAGATCGGCGTTACAATGAGCAGTTCTTC.

The chain combines TRBV28 with TRBJ2-7, with unresolved D. Germline V gene data show CDR1 as MDHEN and CDR2 as SYDVKM. The CDR3 covers 16 residues. Trimming removed 1 base at V and 3 bases at J, with 16 bases between. The CDR3 sequence: CASSLSGRWVGYEQYF. CDR3 nucleotide sequence: TGTGCCAGCAGTTTATCGGGCCGGTGGGTCGGCTACGAGCAGTACTTC.

The rearrangement links TRBV2 to TRBJ2-2, with TRBD1 matching over 9 bases. CDR1 and CDR2 (germline): SNHLY, FYNNEI. There are 16 residues in the CDR3. Trimming took 6 bases from V and 6 from J; bases not matched to a gene: 11. CDR3 protein: CASRSPGQGGSGELFF. The DNA for the CDR3 is TGTGCCAGCAGGAGTCCGGGACAGGGCGGGTCCGGGGAGCTGTTTTTT.

Remarks on this clone: The same CDR3 also results from other DNA sequences found in this sample. The chain is built from TRBV6-1 and TRBJ1-2, with TRBD1 identical over 9 bases. After removal of 6 bases from V and 4 bases from J, the junction contained 6 bases not matched to a gene. CDR3 size: 14 residues. Germline V gives CDR1 MNHNS, CDR2 SASEGT. Here the CDR3 DNA reads TGTGCCAGCAGACCCGGGACAGGGACCTATGGCTACACCTTC. Amino acids: CASRPGTGTYGYTF.

This clone was recorded only once. CDR3 in amino acids: CASKGSAKNIQYF. CDR3 nucleotide sequence: TGTGCCAGCAAAGGGAGCGCCAAAAACATTCAGTACTTC. The V and J genes are TRBV6-1 and TRBJ2-4; a possible D gene is TRBD2 (5 bases). From germline, CDR1 is MNHNS and CDR2 SASEGT. The CDR3 sequence is 13 residues long. The V and J ends lost 7 bases and 1 base respectively, with 8 bases between them.

A word on this clone: Other DNA sequences from this sample encode an identical CDR3 as well. The chain employs TRBV5-1 and TRBJ2-5; tentatively, D is TRBD1 (5 bases). Looked up from germline, CDR1 is SGHRS and CDR2 is YFSETQ. V was shortened by 1 base and J by 2 bases, with 9 bases between the two germline ends. The CDR3 runs 14 residues. CDR3 loop: CASSLTAGQETQYF. For the CDR3, the DNA is TGCGCCAGCAGCTTGACCGCAGGGCAAGAGACCCAGTACTTC.

As to this clone: Germline and junction disagree at one end, which may indicate a read error. The chain couples TRBV2 to TRBJ2-3; D is ambiguous. CDR3 length equals 12 residues. CDR1 and CDR2 (germline): SNHLY, FYNNEI. The DNA of the CDR3 is TGTGCCAGCAGGGAAGGTCTGGATACGCAGTATTTT. Its translation: CASREGLDTQYF.

Only one count was recorded for this clone. The rearrangement links TRBV12-5 to TRBJ1-1, with TRBD1 matching over 8 bases. Germline loops: CDR1 LGHNT, CDR2 FRNRAP. The V segment lost 5 bases and the J segment 12 bases; nucleotides outside the gene matches: 20. The CDR3 consists of 16 residues. CDR3 region: CASGLGYPAGGYRTFF. CDR3 bases: TGTGCTAGTGGTCTCGGATACCCGGCAGGGGGCTATAGGACTTTCTTT.

The rearrangement links TRBV30 to TRBJ2-1; 11 nucleotides align to TRBD2. The CDR3 has 14 amino acids. Per the germline V gene, CDR1 is GTSNPN and CDR2 is SVGIG (reference sequence). The CDR3 DNA follows: TGTGCGAACTCCGGGGGACTAGCGGACAATGAGCAGTTCTTC. It codes for CANSGGLADNEQFF. Based on the CDR3 plus reference TRBV30 and TRBJ2-1, the full variable domain is SQTIHQWPATLVQPVGSPLSLECTVEGTSNPNLYWYRQAAGRGLQLLFYSVGIGQISSEVPQNLSASRPQDRQFILSSKKLLLSDSGFYLCANSGGLADNEQFFGPGTRLTVL.

On this clone itself: The same CDR3 can be traced to other DNA sequences in this sample. The chain is built from TRBV28 and TRBJ2-2; 9 bases are shared with TRBD1. V gave up 2 bases and J gave up 5 bases; unmatched junction bases: 3. This CDR3 is built from 15 residues. Germline CDR1 reads MDHEN; CDR2 reads SYDVKM. The CDR3 protein is CASSLGTGSTGELFF. The CDR3 DNA reads TGTGCCAGCAGTTTAGGGACAGGGAGTACCGGGGAGCTGTTTTTT.

This chain joins TRBV12-5 and TRBJ2-7; 10 nucleotides agree with TRBD1. The CDR3 has 17 amino acids. The V and J ends lost 4 bases and 3 bases, in that order; junction bases with no gene match: 12. Looked up from germline, CDR1 is LGHNT and CDR2 is FRNRAP. For the CDR3, the DNA is TGTGCTAGTGGTTCCGCGAAGGGGGGGACAGGGGTCTACGAGCAGTACTTC. It encodes CASGSAKGGTGVYEQYF.

The chain employs TRBV7-9 and TRBJ2-3; the match to TRBD2 covers 7 bases. The ends lost 4 bases at V and 3 bases at J; junction bases unmatched: 10. The germline gives CDR1 SEHNR, CDR2 FQNEAQ (reference sequence). The CDR3 length is 16 residues. CDR3 region: CASSWAAGEDTDTQYF. The CDR3 DNA follows: TGTGCCAGCAGCTGGGCGGCGGGAGAGGATACAGATACGCAGTATTTT.

The rearrangement joins TRBV30 to TRBJ2-2, with D perhaps matching TRBD2 (7 bases). Germline CDR1 reads GTSNPN; CDR2 reads SVGIG (reference sequence). The CDR3 runs to 19 residues. The V end lost 1 base, the J end lost 5 bases, and 26 bases lay between the germline ends. The CDR3 region has the DNA TGTGCCTGGAGTGCCTCAAGGACACAGGGAGGGGGGTGTACCGGGGAGCTGTTTTTT. It translates to CAWSASRTQGGGCTGELFF.

V is TRBV6-1 and J is TRBJ1-4; D remains unclear. Deletions cut 6 bases from V and 3 bases from J, with 8 bases between. Germline V gene sequence: CDR1 MNHNS, CDR2 SASEGT. This CDR3 comprises 13 residues. CDR3 sequence: CASRVVPNEKLFF. DNA for the CDR3: TGTGCCAGCAGGGTGGTTCCTAATGAAAAACTGTTTTTT.

The rearrangement joins TRBV28 to TRBJ2-3; D uncertain. The CDR3 spans 13 residues. The germline V gene encodes CDR1 MDHEN and CDR2 SYDVKM. Trimming left V 5 bases short and J 3 bases short, with 9 bases between. The CDR3 protein is CASSRIRTDTQYF. The CDR3 bases are TGTGCCAGCAGTCGCATTAGGACAGATACGCAGTATTTT.

The V and J genes are TRBV15 and TRBJ2-3, with 8 bases identical to TRBD1. The CDR3 is 16 amino acids. Looked up from germline, CDR1 is LNHNV and CDR2 is YYDKDF (reference sequence). V lost 1 base, J lost 0 bases, and 3 bases stayed unmatched. The CDR3 here is CATSRGTGTSTDTQYF. In DNA form, the CDR3 reads TGTGCCACCAGCAGAGGGACAGGGACTAGCACAGATACGCAGTATTTT.

The CDR3 is CARGAGRGYNEQFF. CDR3 DNA sequence: TGTGCCCGTGGTGCAGGGAGAGGATACAATGAGCAGTTCTTC. The chain uses TRBV2 and TRBJ2-1, with D tentatively TRBD1 or TRBD2 (5 bases each). V dropped 11 bases and J dropped 4 bases, with 18 bases sitting between them. Germline loops: CDR1 SNHLY, CDR2 FYNNEI. This CDR3 is built from 14 residues.

This clone was picked up one time. The chain has TRBV27 and TRBJ2-7; the D gene could be TRBD1 or TRBD2 (6 bases each). Germline V lookup: CDR1 MNHEY, CDR2 SMNVEV (reference sequence). V lost 6 bases to trimming and J lost 2 bases, with 20 bases between them. The CDR3 covers 16 residues. The CDR3 spells CASRLRGRPLPYEQYF. CDR3 bases: TGTGCCAGCAGACTCCGGGGGCGGCCCCTTCCCTACGAGCAGTACTTC.

The J gene is TRBJ2-1, the V gene TRBV4-3; 10 bases are a match to TRBD2. Unmatched junction bases numbered 6, after V lost 3 bases and J lost 1 base. The V gene's germline CDR1 is LGHNA and CDR2 YSLEER. This CDR3 comprises 17 residues. The CDR3 DNA follows: TGCGCCAGCAGCCACTACCTAGCGGGAGATTCCTACAATGAGCAGTTCTTC. Protein sequence: CASSHYLAGDSYNEQFF.

This rearrangement joins TRBV27 to TRBJ2-7, with 8 bases lining up with TRBD2. This CDR3 contains 12 residues. The V segment lost 6 bases and the J segment 7 bases; nucleotides outside the gene matches: 5. Germline V gives CDR1 MNHEY, CDR2 SMNVEV (reference sequence). DNA for the CDR3: TGTGCCAGCAGACCTCTAGCGGGTGAGCAGTACTTC. Amino acids: CASRPLAGEQYF.

This clone was picked up one time. The rearrangement links TRBV10-1 to TRBJ2-2, with D possibly TRBD2 on 5 matching bases. CDR3 size: 11 residues. Germline V gives CDR1 WNHNN, CDR2 SYGVQD (reference sequence). The CDR3 DNA reads TGCGCGCCGAGGGTCGTCGGGGAGCTGTTTTTT. As protein: CAPRVVGELFF.

This chain joins TRBV18 and TRBJ1-5; possible D gene TRBD1, 5 bases. In germline, CDR1 is KGHSH, CDR2 LQKENI. CDR3 length: 15 residues. V was clipped by 5 bases and J by 2 bases, with 13 bases between them. The CDR3 loop is CASSKVTGGNQPQHF. The CDR3 DNA reads as TGTGCCAGCTCAAAAGTGACGGGGGGCAATCAGCCCCAGCATTTT.

The genes are TRBV5-4 and TRBJ2-1; D remains ambiguous. CDR3 length equals 15 residues. The V gene's germline CDR1 is SGHNT and CDR2 YYREEE (reference sequence). Deletions cut 0 bases from V and 2 bases from J, with 9 bases between. The CDR3 DNA is TGTGCCAGCAGCTTGGGGGTACCAACCTACAATGAGCAGTTCTTC. Its protein product is CASSLGVPTYNEQFF.

The chain employs TRBV27 and TRBJ2-3; TRBD1 aligns across 8 bases. Germline CDR1 and CDR2: MNHEY and SMNVEV (reference sequence). Germline trimming cut 6 bases from V and 0 bases from J; bases unmatched to any gene: 11. The length of the CDR3 is 17 residues. CDR3: CASRKKPGGWSTDTQYF. CDR3 nucleotides: TGTGCCAGCAGAAAAAAACCAGGGGGCTGGAGCACAGATACGCAGTATTTT.

The V and J genes are TRBV11-3 and TRBJ2-2, with D uncertain. The CDR3 runs 13 residues. V was pared by 8 bases and J by 4 bases, with 11 bases between. The germline gives CDR1 SGHNT, CDR2 YENEEA. CDR3 coding DNA: TGTGCCAGCGGAAGTGACGGCACCGGGGAGCTGTTTTTT. This codes for CASGSDGTGELFF. The variable domain in full, completed from reference TRBV11-3 and TRBJ2-2, reads EAGVVQSPRYKIIEKKQPVAFWCNPISGHNTLYWYLQNLGQGPELLIRYENEEAVDDSQLPKDRFSAERLKGVDSTLKIQPAELGDSAVYLCASGSDGTGELFFGEGSRLTVL.

The chain employs TRBV29-1 and TRBJ2-7; 9 bases fit TRBD2. The V and J ends lost 6 bases and 6 bases, in that order; junction bases with no gene match: 9. CDR3 length: 13 residues. Germline-derived CDR1 and CDR2 are SQVTM and ANQGSEA. The CDR3 DNA reads as TGCAGCGTCGTGCGGGGGGGGGATAGCGAGCAGTACTTC. Amino acids: CSVVRGGDSEQYF.

This clone has a single count. The J gene is TRBJ2-5, the V gene TRBV7-2; D is perhaps TRBD2 (5 bases). The germline V gene encodes CDR1 SGHTA and CDR2 FQGNSA. CDR3 length: 15 amino acids. The V gene lost 4 bases and the J gene lost 5 bases, with 17 bases spanning the gap. The CDR3 bases are TGTGCCAGCAGCTCCTATCGATCCGGGAAGGAGACCCAGTACTTC. Its protein product is CASSSYRSGKETQYF. The full variable domain, with the rest looked up from reference TRBV7-2 and TRBJ2-5, is GAGVSQSPSNKVTEKGKDVELRCDPISGHTALYWYRQSLGQGLEFLIYFQGNSAPDKSGLPSDRFSAERTGGSVSTLTIQRTQQEDSAVYLCASSSYRSGKETQYFGPGTRLLVL.

J is TRBJ2-7 and V is TRBV28; perhaps TRBD1 as D (6 bases). CDR3 length: 13 residues. Looked up from germline, CDR1 is MDHEN and CDR2 is SYDVKM. V shed 8 bases and J shed 1 base, with 12 bases lying between them. CDR3 amino acids: CASHQGMSYEQYF. CDR3 nucleotide sequence: TGTGCCAGCCATCAGGGGATGTCCTACGAGCAGTACTTC.